Listed here is a single TCR beta chain. These data come from a study of cytomegalovirus exposure and HLA in healthy donors. The CDR3 loop spans 16 amino acids. Germline CDR1 PRHDT, CDR2 FYEKMQ (reference sequence). Trimming removed 5 bases from V and 2 bases from J; junction bases left unmatched: 10. Method: immunoSEQ multiplex PCR; TCRdb's copy keeps in-frame clones and lacks some. The profile covers 200,000 to 250,000 clones, with over 80% appearing a single time and 1.1% taken by the ten largest. The sample comprised PBMCs. The sequence was obtained from a woman under 30 in good health and CMV-seronegative. The rearrangement links TRBV13 to TRBJ2-3, with 7 positions matching TRBD1. CDR3 sequence (DNA): TGTGCCAGCAGCCCAACAGGGGCGAGGACCACAGATACGCAGTATTTT. This codes for CASSPTGARTTDTQYF.